This TCR beta chain is from a study of shared clonotypes between healthy human individuals. Concerning this clone: Antigen unknown.

Profiled with immunoSEQ multiplex PCR; TCRdb holds only in-frame clones, not every one. Here the sample spans 2 million to 2.5 million clones, approximately 96% being singletons. Only Caucasian adults living in Nashville, Tennessee made up the donor group. Study outcomes and limitations: Only blood samples were collected, and tissue repertoires likely differ.

The CDR3 is made up of 15 amino acids. The junction had 8 bases not matched to a gene; V was cut back by 6 bases and J by 6 bases. Germline CDR1 is MNHEY and CDR2 is SMNVEV (reference sequence). V and J are TRBV27 and TRBJ2-1, with 10 bases identical to TRBD2. The receptor's source is a man younger than 35 in good health. Sequences were obtained from naive CD4+ T cells sorted from blood. Subset specified: CD45RA+ positively selected. The CDR3 reads CASRGASGGSNEQFF. CDR3 sequence (DNA): TGTGCCAGCAGGGGGGCTAGCGGGGGCTCCAATGAGCAGTTCTTC.